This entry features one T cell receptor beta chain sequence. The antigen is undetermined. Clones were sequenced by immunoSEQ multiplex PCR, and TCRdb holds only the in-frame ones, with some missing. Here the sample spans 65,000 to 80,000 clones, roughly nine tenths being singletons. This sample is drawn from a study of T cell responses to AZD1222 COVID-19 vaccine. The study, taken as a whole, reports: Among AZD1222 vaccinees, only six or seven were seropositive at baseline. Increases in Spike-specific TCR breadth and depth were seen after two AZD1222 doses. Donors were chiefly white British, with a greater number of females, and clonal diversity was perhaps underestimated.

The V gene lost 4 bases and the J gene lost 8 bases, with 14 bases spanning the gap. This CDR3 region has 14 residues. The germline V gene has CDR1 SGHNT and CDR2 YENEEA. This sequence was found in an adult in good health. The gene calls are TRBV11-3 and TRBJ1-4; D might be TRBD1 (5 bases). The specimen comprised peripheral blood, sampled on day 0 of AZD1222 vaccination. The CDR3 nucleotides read TGTGCCAGCAGCTCCAGGGCGTGGGGCGAAAAACTGTTTTTT. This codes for CASSSRAWGEKLFF.